This T cell receptor (beta chain) was obtained from a study of shared clonotypes between healthy human individuals. As to this clone: The antigen is undetermined.

The run depth of the assay was deep. Clones were read by immunoSEQ multiplex PCR, and TCRdb kept only the in-frame ones, dropping some. The sample has roughly 300,000 clones; more than 75% are singletons. CDR3 size: 14 residues. Germline V gene data show CDR1 as MGHDK and CDR2 as SYGVNS. The V gene lost 1 base and the J gene lost 7 bases, with 13 bases spanning the gap. Study findings and constraints: A generally larger estimated richness was seen in naive subsets than in memory subsets. Generation probability values for non-shared clonotypes were lower than those for clonotypes shared by all four donors.

The specimen sequenced was memory CD8+ T cells sorted from blood. Subset meaning: CD45RO+ cells pooled with CCR7-negative TemRA cells. This clonotype was sampled from a man aged 18 to 29 in good health. The V and J genes are TRBV25-1 and TRBJ1-2; D remains ambiguous. Here the CDR3 reads CASSESRAYTGYTF. In DNA, the CDR3 is TGTGCCAGCAGTGAATCGCGGGCCTATACTGGCTACACCTTC.